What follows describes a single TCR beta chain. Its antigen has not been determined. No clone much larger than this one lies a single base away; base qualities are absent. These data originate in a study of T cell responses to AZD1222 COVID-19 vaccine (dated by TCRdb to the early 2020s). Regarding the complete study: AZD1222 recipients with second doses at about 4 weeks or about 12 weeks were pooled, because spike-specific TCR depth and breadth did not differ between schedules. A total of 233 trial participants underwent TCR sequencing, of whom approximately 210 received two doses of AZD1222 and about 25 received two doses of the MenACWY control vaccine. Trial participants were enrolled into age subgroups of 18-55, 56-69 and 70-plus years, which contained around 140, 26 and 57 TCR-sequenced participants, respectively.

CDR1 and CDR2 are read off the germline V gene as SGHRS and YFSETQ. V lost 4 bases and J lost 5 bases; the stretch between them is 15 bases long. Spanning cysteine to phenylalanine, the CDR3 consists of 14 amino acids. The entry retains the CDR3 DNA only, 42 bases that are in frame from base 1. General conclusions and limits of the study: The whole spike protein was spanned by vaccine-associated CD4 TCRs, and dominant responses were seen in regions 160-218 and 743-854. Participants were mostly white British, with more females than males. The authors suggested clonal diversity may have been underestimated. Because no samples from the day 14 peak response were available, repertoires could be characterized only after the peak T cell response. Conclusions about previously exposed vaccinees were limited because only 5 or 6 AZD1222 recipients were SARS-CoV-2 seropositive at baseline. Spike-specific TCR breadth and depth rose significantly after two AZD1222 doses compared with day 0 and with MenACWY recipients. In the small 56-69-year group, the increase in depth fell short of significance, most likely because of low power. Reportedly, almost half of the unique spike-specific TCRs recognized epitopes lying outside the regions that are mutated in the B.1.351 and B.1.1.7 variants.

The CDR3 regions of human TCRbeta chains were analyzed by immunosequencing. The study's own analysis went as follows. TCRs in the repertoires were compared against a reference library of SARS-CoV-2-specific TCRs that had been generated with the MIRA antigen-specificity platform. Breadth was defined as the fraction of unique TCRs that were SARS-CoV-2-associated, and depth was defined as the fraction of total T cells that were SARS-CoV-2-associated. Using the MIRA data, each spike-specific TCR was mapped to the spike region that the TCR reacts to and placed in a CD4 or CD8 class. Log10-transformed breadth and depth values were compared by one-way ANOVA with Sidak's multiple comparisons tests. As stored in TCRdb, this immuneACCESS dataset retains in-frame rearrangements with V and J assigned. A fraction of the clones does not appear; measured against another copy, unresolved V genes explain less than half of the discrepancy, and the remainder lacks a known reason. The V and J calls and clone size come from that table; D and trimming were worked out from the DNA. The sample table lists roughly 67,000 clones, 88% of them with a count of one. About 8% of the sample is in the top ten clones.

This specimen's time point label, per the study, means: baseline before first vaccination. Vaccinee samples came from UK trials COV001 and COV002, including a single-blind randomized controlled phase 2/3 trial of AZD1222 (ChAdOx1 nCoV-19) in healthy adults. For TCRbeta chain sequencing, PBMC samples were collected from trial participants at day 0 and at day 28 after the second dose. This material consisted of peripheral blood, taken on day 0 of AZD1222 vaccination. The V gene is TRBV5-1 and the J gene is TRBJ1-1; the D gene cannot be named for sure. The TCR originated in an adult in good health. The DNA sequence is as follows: TGCGCCAGCAGCGCCCGGGTGGCTGGGACTGAAGCTTTCTTT. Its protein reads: CASSARVAGTEAFF.